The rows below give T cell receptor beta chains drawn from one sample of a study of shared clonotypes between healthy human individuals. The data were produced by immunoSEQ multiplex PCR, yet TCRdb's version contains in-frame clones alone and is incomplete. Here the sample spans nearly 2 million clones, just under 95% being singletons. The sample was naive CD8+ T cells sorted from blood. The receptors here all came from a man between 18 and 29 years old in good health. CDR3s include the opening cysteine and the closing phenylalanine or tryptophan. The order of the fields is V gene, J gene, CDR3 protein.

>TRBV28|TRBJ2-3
CASSSPWRGASDTQYF
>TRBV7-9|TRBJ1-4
CASSSVGNSWNEKLFF
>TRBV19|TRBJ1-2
CASSADFGDYGYTF
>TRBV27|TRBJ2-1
CASSFVAGGGEQFF
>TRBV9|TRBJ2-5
CASSALAGGGETQYF
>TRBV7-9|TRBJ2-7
CASSSEGSYEQYF
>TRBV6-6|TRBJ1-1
CASSLQGQGFEMAFF
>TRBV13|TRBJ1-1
CASSPRWDTEAFF
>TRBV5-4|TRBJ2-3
CASSYEGLADTDTQYF
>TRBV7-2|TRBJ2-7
CASSSKGQPYEQYF
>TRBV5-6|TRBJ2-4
CASSFGLAAYGGPKNIQYF
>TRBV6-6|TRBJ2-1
CASSSALEGSYNEQFF
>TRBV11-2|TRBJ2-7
CASSPEGGGAGYEQYF
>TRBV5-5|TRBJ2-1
CASSLGGSYNEQFF
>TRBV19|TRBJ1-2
CASSMVGYGYTF
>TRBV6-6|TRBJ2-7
CASSYSRDRGDYEQYF
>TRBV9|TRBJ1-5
CASGGTESNQPQHF
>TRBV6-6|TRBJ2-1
CASTSRNDNEQFF
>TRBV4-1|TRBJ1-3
CASSQDRVGNTIYF
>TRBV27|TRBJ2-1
CASSLFSGYEQFF
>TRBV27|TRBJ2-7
CASSFAGGYEQYF
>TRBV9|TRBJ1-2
CASSAEDGYTF
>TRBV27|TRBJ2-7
CASSLTTSGGYEQYF
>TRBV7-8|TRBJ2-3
CASRATGVRADTQYF
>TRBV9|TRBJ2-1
CASSPGGGPSYNEQFF
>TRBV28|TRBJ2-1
CASSPVHDNYNEQFF
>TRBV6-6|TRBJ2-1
CASSSEPGLGYDEQFF